One sample yielded the 7 T cell receptor beta chains listed below, sequenced in a study of T cell clonotyping in hematopoietic cell transplantation. Profiled with immunoSEQ multiplex PCR; TCRdb holds only in-frame clones, not every one. Among fewer than 45,000 clones listed, roughly 88% were seen once. Sequenced input: peripheral blood mononuclear cells. All receptors come from a woman in her thirties or forties in good health. Some clones in this sample may be carry-over from other donors' samples.

The rearrangement uses TRBV7-3 and TRBJ1-3, with 7 bases lining up with TRBD1. Germline V gives CDR1 SGHTA, CDR2 FQGTGA. The junction had 4 bases not matched to a gene; V was cut back by 4 bases and J by 4 bases. There are 14 residues in the CDR3. The CDR3 nucleotides are TGTGCCAGCAGCTCGGGACAGATCGGAAACACCATATATTTT. The encoded protein is CASSSGQIGNTIYF.

The rearrangement uses TRBV30 and TRBJ2-1; D is perhaps TRBD1 (5 bases). V lost 3 bases, J lost 7 bases, and 10 bases lay in between. This CDR3 is 12 amino acids long. CDR1 and CDR2 from the germline V gene are GTSNPN and SVGIG (reference sequence). CDR3 nucleotides: TGTGCCTGGAGCGGTCAGGGTAATGAGCAGTTCTTC. It encodes CAWSGQGNEQFF.

The chain recombines TRBV4-3 with TRBJ2-7; 12 nucleotides match TRBD2. Germline V gives CDR1 LGHNA, CDR2 YSLEER. The trim removed 1 base at V and 5 bases at J, leaving 3 bases unmatched. The CDR3 sequence is 15 residues long. The CDR3 DNA sequence: TGCGCCAGCAGCCAAGGGACTAGCGGGATTGACGAGCAGTACTTC. Translated, it gives CASSQGTSGIDEQYF.

This clone was detected a few times. The V gene is TRBV30, the J gene TRBJ1-5; unclear D gene. The V gene's germline CDR1 is GTSNPN and CDR2 SVGIG (reference sequence). This CDR3 region has 14 residues. Trimming cost V 2 bases and J 7 bases, with 15 bases left between them. CDR3 DNA sequence: TGTGCCTGGAGTTGGGGTAACGGTGGACAGCCCCAGCATTTT. It is translated as CAWSWGNGGQPQHF.

The chain carries TRBV28 and TRBJ1-1; a weak D match, TRBD1 (6 bases). Germline lookup yields CDR1 MDHEN and CDR2 SYDVKM. Trimming took 5 bases from V and 6 from J, leaving 19 bases between them. The CDR3 runs to 15 residues. CDR3 loop: CASSPAGARGSEAFF. In DNA, the CDR3 is TGTGCCAGCAGTCCTGCGGGGGCCCGAGGGTCTGAAGCTTTCTTT.

The chain is built from TRBV20-1 and TRBJ1-3; D gene unclear. Germline assignment: CDR1 DFQATT and CDR2 SNEGSKA (reference sequence). Trimming removed 4 bases at V and 7 bases at J, with 8 bases between. There are 11 residues in the CDR3. The CDR3 DNA follows: TGCAGTGCTACGGGGATGAACACCATATATTTT. Translation gives CSATGMNTIYF.

V is TRBV5-4 and J is TRBJ2-1; TRBD2 agrees at 8 bases. V trimming: 4 bases; J trimming: 3 bases; junction bases outside the gene matches: 9. CDR1 is SGHNT, CDR2 YYREEE, per germline (reference sequence). The CDR3 runs 16 residues. CDR3 protein: CASSSPGGILYNEQFF. CDR3 DNA sequence: TGTGCCAGCAGCAGCCCGGGAGGGATACTCTACAATGAGCAGTTCTTC.